This note documents a single T cell receptor beta chain sequence. This sample was included in a study of cytotoxic CD8 clonotypes in ibrutinib-treated CLL. Profiled with immunoSEQ multiplex PCR; TCRdb holds only in-frame clones, not every one. The data hold 14,000 to 15,000 clones, with about 60% observed a single time. The germline CDR1 and CDR2 sequences are SGDLS and YYNGEE. This CDR3 contains 15 residues. V lost 0 bases to trimming and J lost 3 bases; unmatched junction nucleotides: 6. The chain couples TRBV9 to TRBJ2-7; 7 bases are shared with TRBD1. The sequencing used PBMCs, collected before ibrutinib treatment. This receptor was obtained from a human donor with chronic lymphocytic leukemia. CDR3 protein: CASSVGPGQNYEQYF. The CDR3 DNA is TGTGCCAGCAGCGTAGGGCCGGGACAGAACTACGAGCAGTACTTC.